Listed below are T cell receptor beta chains from one sample, sequenced in a study of cytomegalovirus exposure and HLA in healthy donors. The repertoire was sequenced with immunoSEQ multiplex PCR; TCRdb's copy has only in-frame clones and lacks some. The data show approximately 160,000 clones, approximately 80% seen once. The material sequenced was PBMCs. The source is a woman between 35 and 50 years old in good health and CMV-seropositive. Both conserved end residues are trimmed from each CDR3.

TRBJ2-1	TRBV12-5	12	ASGSGLTYNEQF
TRBJ2-3	TRBV12-5	12	ASGRDSLGDTQY
TRBJ2-7	TRBV6-5	13	ASSRTVAPTYEQY
TRBJ1-2	TRBV29-1	12	SVALSGQIFGYT
TRBJ2-5	TRBV4-1	14	ASSLRLAGDGETQY
TRBJ2-7	TRBV9	11	ASSVTSTGEKY
TRBJ2-7	TRBV7-8	13	ASSLVVAGAYEQY
TRBJ1-2	TRBV30	12	AWSGGTIGYGYT
TRBJ2-3	TRBV9	13	ASSVGQGAGDTQY
TRBJ2-2	TRBV4-2	16	ASSQVGVAGGGTGELF
NA	TRBV18	11	ASSPGQYYEQY
TRBJ2-5	TRBV15	12	ATSVSSAKETQY
TRBJ2-7	TRBV4-2	12	ASSQDQGIYEQY
TRBJ2-7	TRBV11-2	13	ASSGRQGSGYEQY
TRBJ1-3	TRBV5-6	11	ASSLSNREFED
TRBJ1-4	TRBV6-5	12	ASLPGATNEKLF
TRBJ1-2	TRBV4-3	11	ASRPSGGDGYT
TRBJ2-5	TRBV18	11	ASSPTSDETQY
TRBJ2-3	TRBV29-1	11	SAIGQGGGTQY
TRBJ2-5	TRBV19	21	ASSIDRPRGLAGVAGYQETQY
TRBJ2-3	TRBV7-2	14	ASSLLGGRETDTQY
TRBJ2-7	TRBV6-6	12	ASSSGGSSYEQY
TRBJ1-1	TRBV14	11	ASSQQRNTEAF
TRBJ2-3	TRBV28	12	ASKQGTSTDTQY
TRBJ2-6	TRBV7-2	14	ASRPPELSGANVLT
TRBJ1-6	TRBV28	10	ASTNPGSPLH
TRBJ1-2	TRBV6-1	11	ASIETGLYGYT
TRBJ1-2	TRBV5-4	12	ASSWDRGHYGYT
TRBJ2-5	TRBV27	13	ASSPSILEQETQY